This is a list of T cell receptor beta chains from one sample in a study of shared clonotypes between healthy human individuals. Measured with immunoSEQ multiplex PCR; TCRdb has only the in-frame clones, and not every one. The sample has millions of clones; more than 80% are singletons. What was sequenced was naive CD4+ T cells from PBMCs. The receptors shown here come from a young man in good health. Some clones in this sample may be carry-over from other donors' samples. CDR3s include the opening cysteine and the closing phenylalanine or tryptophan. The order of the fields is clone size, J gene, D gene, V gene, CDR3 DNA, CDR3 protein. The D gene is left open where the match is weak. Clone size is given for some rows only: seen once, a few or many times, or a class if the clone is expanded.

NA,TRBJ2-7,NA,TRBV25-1,TGTGCCAGCAGTGATCCCAGTCTGGGGCCCTACGAGCAGTACTTC,CASSDPSLGPYEQYF
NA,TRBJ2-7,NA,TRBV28,TGTGCCAGCATACCGGGAACGTTCTCCTACGAGCAGTACTTC,CASIPGTFSYEQYF
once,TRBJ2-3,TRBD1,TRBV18,TGTGCCAGCTCACCAAGGACAGGGCTTGATACGCAGTATTTT,CASSPRTGLDTQYF
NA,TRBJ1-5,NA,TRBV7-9,TGTGCCAGCAGCTTATCGGGCGGAAGCAATCAGCCCCAGCATTTT,CASSLSGGSNQPQHF
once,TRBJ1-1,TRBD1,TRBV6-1,TGTGCCAGCAGTTCGGACAGGGGCGCTGAAGCTTTCTTT,CASSSDRGAEAFF
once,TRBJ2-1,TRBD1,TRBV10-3,TGTGCCATCAGCCGGACAGGGGGCCGAGCGGGGGTTGACAATGAGCAGTTCTTC,CAISRTGGRAGVDNEQFF
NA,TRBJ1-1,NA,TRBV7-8,TGTGCCAGCAGCCCTAAGAGGACGGTAAACACTGAAGCTTTCTTT,CASSPKRTVNTEAFF
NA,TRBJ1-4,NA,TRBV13,TGTGCCAGCAGCTTAGATCGGGGGGCAAGGGAAAAACTGTTTTTT,CASSLDRGAREKLFF
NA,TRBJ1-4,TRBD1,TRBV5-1,TGCGCCAGCAGCTTGGACAGGGGATCGAATGAAAAACTGTTTTTT,CASSLDRGSNEKLFF
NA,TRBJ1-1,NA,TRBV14,TGTGCCAGCAGCCAAGATCGTCGGAGTGTCACTGAAGCTTTCTTT,CASSQDRRSVTEAFF
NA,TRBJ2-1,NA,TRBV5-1,TGCGCCAGCAAGGGGTCCGACAATGAGCAGTTCTTC,CASKGSDNEQFF
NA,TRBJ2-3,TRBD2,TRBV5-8,TGTGCCAGCAGCGGGGGACTAGCGGGAGGAGATACGCAGTATTTT,CASSGGLAGGDTQYF
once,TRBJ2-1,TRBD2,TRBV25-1,TGTGCCAGCAGTGAATCGTGGACTAGGCAGTTCTTC,CASSESWTRQFF
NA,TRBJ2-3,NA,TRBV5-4,TGTGCCAGCAGCTCAGGGCCGGGCACAGATACGCAGTATTTT,CASSSGPGTDTQYF
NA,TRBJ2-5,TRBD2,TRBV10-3,TGTCTCCTTACGCCGCGGCCTAATCAAGCGGGAGGAGGCCAAGAGACCCAGTACTTC,CLLTPRPNQAGGGQETQYF
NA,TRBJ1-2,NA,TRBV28,TGTGCCAGCAGTTTGGTTAGGCGTGGCTACACCTTC,CASSLVRRGYTF
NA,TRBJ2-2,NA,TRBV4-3,TGCGCCAGCAGCCAAGCCTCTGCCAGGGCGGTTTTCGGGGAGCTGTTTTTT,CASSQASARAVFGELFF
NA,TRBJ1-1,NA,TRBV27,TGTGCCAGCAGTTCGCCTGGGGGCACTGAAGCTTTCTTT,CASSSPGGTEAFF
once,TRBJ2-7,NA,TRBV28,TGTGCCAGCAGCCCCACCTACGAGCAGTACTTC,CASSPTYEQYF
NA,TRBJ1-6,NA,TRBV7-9,TGTGCCAGCAGCTTAGAAGAGCGTTCACCCCTCCACTTT,CASSLEERSPLHF
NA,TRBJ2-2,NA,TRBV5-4,TGTGCCAGCAGGCGGCAGGGTGTTAGAAACACCGGGGAGCTGTTTTTT,CASRRQGVRNTGELFF
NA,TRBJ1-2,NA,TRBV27,TGTGCCAGCAGTTTAAGGGCATCCGAGCCTTATGGCTACACCTTC,CASSLRASEPYGYTF
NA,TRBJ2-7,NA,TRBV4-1,TGCGCCAGCAGCCGTGGGGACGGGAGCTACGAGCAGTACTTC,CASSRGDGSYEQYF
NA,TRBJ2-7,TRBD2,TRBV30,TGTGCCTGGACGATTGCGGGAGCGTCCTCCTACGAGCAGTACTTC,CAWTIAGASSYEQYF
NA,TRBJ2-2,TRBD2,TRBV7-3,TGTGCCAGCAGCGCCGGACTAGCGGGAAATTTGTACACCGGGGAGCTGTTTTTT,CASSAGLAGNLYTGELFF
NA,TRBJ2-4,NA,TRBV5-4,TGTGCCAGCAGCCTCTCGGGTGGAAAACCCAAAAACATTCAGTACTTC,CASSLSGGKPKNIQYF
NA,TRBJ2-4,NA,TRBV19,TGTGCCAGTAGACCAGCAGAGGTGGGCAAAAACATTCAGTACTTC,CASRPAEVGKNIQYF
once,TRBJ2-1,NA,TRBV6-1,TGTGCCAGCAGTGAAGTTGCCCGGGAGCAGTTCTTC,CASSEVAREQFF
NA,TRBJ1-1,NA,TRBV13,TGTGCCAGCACCCCCAGGGTTCTGCAGAGCACTGAAGCTTTCTTT,CASTPRVLQSTEAFF
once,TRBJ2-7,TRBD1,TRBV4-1,TGCGCCACCGGGACAGGCTCCTACGAGCAGTACTTC,CATGTGSYEQYF
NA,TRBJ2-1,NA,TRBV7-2,TGTGCCAGCAGGTTAATAGCGGAAAGCTCCTACAATGAGCAGTTCTTC,CASRLIAESSYNEQFF
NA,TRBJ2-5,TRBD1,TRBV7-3,TGTGCCAGCAGCTCCTACAGGGGGCCCCAAGAGACCCAGTACTTC,CASSSYRGPQETQYF
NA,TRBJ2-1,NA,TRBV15,TGTGCCACCAGCCGGGGCGGTGAGCAGTTCTTC,CATSRGGEQFF
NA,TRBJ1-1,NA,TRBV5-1,TGCGCCAGCAGCTTTAATGGGAACACTGAAGCTTTCTTT,CASSFNGNTEAFF
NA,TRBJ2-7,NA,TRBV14,TGTGCCAGCAGCCAAAGACAGTGGACCCATCAGTACTTC,CASSQRQWTHQYF